The sequence of this T cell receptor beta chain was determined in a study of molecular identifiers for immune sequencing clone quantification. From the PCR reads, TCRdb called clonotypes with MiXCR, one entry per CDR3 protein. Of some 100,000 distinct CDR3 sequences listed, roughly a third are singletons. Germline assignment: CDR1 MDHEN and CDR2 SYDVKM. V shed 3 bases and J shed 5 bases, with 9 bases lying between them. CDR3 size: 13 residues. This clonotype was seen only a few times. The origin of this receptor is a human donor in good health. Some libraries in this study had Jurkat cell RNA spiked in. The specimen was naive CD8+ T cells from blood, with Jurkat cell RNA spiked in. Subset here: FACS-sorted CD8+CD4-CCR7+CD45RA+ naive T cells. The chain uses TRBV28 and TRBJ2-3; no definite D call. The CDR3 sequence: CASSLRSKDTQYF. CDR3 sequence (DNA): TGTGCCAGCAGTTTGAGGTCTAAAGATACGCAGTATTTT.